This TCR beta chain was captured by sequencing in a study of blood T cell repertoires in COVID-19. Across the study: T cells, B-cell-depleted T cells, or PBMCs provided the cDNA or gDNA that served as material.

Repertoires were generated with immunoSEQ multiplex PCR, while TCRdb's copy carries only in-frame clones and drops some. The repertoire consists of some 350,000 clones, with 75% to 90% occurring once and the leading ten covering about 1%. Participants spanned ages about 18 to 100 years and resided in roughly 22 US areas. Each participant's cohort was designated according to participant-reported clinical history. All recovered Cohort 3 donors got two negative PCRs, got clearance, or saw symptom resolution. The CDR3 has 13 amino acids. Germline CDR1 and CDR2: SNHLY and FYNNEI. V lost 6 bases and J lost 6, with 12 bases in between.

The chain couples TRBV2 to TRBJ2-1; possible D gene TRBD2, 6 bases. Input material: PBMCs or T cells enriched from blood (not recorded which). This receptor was taken from a man aged 18 to 30 who had recovered from COVID-19. Here the CDR3 reads CASSLLAGNEQFF. The DNA of the CDR3 is TGTGCCAGCAGCCTACTAGCAGGCAATGAGCAGTTCTTC.